Listed here is a single T cell receptor beta chain. Its antigen is unknown. This sample stems from a study of T cells in localized non-small cell lung cancer. Findings and caveats of the study: As only one tumor region underwent sequencing, heterogeneity remains possible. T cell clonality was highest in uninvolved adjacent lung, above tumor. Among the top 100 tumor clones, a median about 57 appeared in adjacent lung.

Per the germline V gene, CDR1 is SNHLY and CDR2 is FYNNEI. V shed 2 bases, J shed 0 bases, and the junction held 20 bases outside the gene matches. This CDR3 comprises 21 residues. Clones were read by immunoSEQ multiplex PCR, and TCRdb kept only the in-frame ones, dropping some. The data show roughly 70,000 clones, 80% to 90% seen once. The clonotype originates from a male donor older than 55 with stage III squamous cell lung carcinoma. The rearrangement uses TRBV2 and TRBJ2-3, with TRBD2 matching 7 bases. The material was peripheral blood, obtained before any cancer treatment. The CDR3: CASSEPTGAGPYEKSTDTQYF. In DNA form, the CDR3 reads TGTGCCAGCAGTGAACCCACTGGAGCGGGACCATACGAAAAAAGCACAGATACGCAGTATTTT.